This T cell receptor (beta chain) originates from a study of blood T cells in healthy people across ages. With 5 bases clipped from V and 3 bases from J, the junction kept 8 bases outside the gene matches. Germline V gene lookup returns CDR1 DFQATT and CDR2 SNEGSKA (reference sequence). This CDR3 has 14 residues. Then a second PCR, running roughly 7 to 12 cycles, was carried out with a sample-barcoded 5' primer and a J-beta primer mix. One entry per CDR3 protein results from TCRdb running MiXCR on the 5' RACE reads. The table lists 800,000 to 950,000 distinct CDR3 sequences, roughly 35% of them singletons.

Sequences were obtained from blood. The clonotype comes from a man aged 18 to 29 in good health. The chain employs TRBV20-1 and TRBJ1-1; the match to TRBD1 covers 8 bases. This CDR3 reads CSAADRGGYTEAFF. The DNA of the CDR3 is TGCAGTGCTGCAGACAGGGGCGGGTACACTGAAGCTTTCTTT.